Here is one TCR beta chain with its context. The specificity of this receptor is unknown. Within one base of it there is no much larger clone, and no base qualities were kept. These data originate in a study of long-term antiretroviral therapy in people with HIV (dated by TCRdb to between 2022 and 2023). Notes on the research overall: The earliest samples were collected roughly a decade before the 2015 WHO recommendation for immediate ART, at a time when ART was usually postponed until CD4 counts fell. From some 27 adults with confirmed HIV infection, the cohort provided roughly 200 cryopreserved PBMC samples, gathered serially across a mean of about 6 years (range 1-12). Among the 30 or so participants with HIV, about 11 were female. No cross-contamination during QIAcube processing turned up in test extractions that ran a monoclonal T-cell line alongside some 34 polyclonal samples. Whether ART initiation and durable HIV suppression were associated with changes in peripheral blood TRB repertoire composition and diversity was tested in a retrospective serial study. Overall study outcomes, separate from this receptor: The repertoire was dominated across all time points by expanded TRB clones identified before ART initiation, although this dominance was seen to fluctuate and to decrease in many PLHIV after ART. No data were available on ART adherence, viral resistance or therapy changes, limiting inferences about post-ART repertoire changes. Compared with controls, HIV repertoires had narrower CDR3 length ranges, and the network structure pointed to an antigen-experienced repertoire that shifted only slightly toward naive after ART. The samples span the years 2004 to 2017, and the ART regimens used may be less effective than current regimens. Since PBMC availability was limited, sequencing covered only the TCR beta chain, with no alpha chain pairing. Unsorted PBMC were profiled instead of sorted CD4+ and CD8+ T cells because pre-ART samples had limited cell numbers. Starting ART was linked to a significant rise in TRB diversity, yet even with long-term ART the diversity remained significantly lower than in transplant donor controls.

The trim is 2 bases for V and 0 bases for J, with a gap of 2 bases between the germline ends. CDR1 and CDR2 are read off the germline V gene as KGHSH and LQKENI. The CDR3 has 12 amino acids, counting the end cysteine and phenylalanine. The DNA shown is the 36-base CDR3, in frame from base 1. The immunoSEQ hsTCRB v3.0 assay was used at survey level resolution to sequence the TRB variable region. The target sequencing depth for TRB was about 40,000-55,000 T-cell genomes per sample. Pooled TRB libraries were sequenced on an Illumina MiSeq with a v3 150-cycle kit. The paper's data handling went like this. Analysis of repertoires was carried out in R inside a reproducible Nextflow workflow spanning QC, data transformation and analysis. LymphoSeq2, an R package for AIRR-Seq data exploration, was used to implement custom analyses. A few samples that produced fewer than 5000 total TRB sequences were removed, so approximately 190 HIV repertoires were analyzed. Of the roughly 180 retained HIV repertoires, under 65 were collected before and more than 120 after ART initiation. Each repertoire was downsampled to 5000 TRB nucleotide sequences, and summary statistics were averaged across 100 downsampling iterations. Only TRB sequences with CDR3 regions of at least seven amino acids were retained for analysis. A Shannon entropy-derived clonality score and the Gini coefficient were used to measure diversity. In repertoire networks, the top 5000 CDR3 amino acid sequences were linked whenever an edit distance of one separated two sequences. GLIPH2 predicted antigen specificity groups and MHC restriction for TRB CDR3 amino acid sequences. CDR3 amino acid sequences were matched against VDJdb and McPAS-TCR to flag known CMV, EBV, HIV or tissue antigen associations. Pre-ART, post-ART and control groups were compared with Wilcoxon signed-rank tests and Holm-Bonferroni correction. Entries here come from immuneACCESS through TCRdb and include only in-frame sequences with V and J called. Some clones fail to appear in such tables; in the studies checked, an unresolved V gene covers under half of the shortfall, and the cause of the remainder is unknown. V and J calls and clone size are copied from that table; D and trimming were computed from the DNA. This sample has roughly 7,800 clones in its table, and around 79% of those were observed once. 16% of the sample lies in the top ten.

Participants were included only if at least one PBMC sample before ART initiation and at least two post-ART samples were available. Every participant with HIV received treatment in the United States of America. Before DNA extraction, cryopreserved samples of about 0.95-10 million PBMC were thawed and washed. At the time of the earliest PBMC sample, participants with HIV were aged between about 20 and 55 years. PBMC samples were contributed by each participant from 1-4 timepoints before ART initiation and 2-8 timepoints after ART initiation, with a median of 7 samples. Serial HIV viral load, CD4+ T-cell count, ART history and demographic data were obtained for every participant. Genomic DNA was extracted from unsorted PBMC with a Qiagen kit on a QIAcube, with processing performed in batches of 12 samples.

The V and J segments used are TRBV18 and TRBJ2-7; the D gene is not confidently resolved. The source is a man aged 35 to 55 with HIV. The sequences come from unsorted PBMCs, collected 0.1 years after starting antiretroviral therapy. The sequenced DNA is TGTGCCAGCTCACCAAGCTCCTACGAGCAGTACTTC. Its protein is CASSPSSYEQYF.